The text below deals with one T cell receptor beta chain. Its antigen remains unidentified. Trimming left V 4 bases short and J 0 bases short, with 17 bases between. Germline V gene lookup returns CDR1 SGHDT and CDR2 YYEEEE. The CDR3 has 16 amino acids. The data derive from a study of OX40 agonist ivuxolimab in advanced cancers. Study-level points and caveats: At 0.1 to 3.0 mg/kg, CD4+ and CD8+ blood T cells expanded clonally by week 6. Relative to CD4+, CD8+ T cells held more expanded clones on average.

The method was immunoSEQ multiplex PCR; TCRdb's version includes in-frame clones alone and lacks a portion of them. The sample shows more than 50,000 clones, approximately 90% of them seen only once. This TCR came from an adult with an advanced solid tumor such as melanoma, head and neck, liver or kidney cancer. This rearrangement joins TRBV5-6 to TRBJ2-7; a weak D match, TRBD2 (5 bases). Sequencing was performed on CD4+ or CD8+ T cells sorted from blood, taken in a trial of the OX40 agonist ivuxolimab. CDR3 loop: CASSATDLSSSYEQYF. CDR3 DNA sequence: TGTGCCAGCAGCGCGACGGACTTGTCTAGCTCCTACGAGCAGTACTTC.